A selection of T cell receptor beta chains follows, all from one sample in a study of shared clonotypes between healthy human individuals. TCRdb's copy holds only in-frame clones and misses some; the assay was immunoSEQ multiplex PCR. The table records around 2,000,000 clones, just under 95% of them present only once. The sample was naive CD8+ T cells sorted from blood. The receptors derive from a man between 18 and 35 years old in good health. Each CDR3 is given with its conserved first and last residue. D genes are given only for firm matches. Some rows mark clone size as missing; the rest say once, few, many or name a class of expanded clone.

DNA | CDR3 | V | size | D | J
TGTGCCAGCCTAAGGGGCGCAACTAATGAAAAACTGTTTTTT | CASLRGATNEKLFF | TRBV2 | . | . | TRBJ1-4
TGTGCCAGCAGCTTATTGGGGAACACCGGGGAGCTGTTTTTT | CASSLLGNTGELFF | TRBV7-6 | . | . | TRBJ2-2
TGCGCCAGCAGCCTCGGGACAGACGATTCACCCCTCCACTTT | CASSLGTDDSPLHF | TRBV4-3 | . | TRBD1 | TRBJ1-6
TGTGCTGCGGAGGGGTTGGATACGCAGTATTTT | CAAEGLDTQYF | TRBV30 | . | . | TRBJ2-3
TGTGCCAGCAGTTCCTATGGAGGGTTAAGCAATCAGCCCCAGCATTTT | CASSSYGGLSNQPQHF | TRBV6-5 | . | . | TRBJ1-5
TGTGCCAGCAGTGTCGGGACAGGGGGTGACGAGCAGTACTTC | CASSVGTGGDEQYF | TRBV2 | once | TRBD1 | TRBJ2-7
TGTGCCAGCAGTGGAGTTCAGGGTTCTGTCGGGGAGCTGTTTTTT | CASSGVQGSVGELFF | TRBV6-5 | . | . | TRBJ2-2
TGTGCTAGTGGCCCTCACGAACGCGATACGCAGTATTTT | CASGPHERDTQYF | TRBV12-5 | . | . | TRBJ2-3
TGTGCCAGCAGCCCGTCTAATGTAAACACCATATATTTT | CASSPSNVNTIYF | TRBV28 | . | . | TRBJ1-3
TGCGCCAGCAGCCAAGATCGAGGGACTGGAAACACCATATATTTT | CASSQDRGTGNTIYF | TRBV4-1 | . | . | TRBJ1-3
TGTGCCAGCAGCGTATGGGGGGCTTCCACTGAAGCTTTCTTT | CASSVWGASTEAFF | TRBV9 | . | . | TRBJ1-1
TGTGCCAGCAGCACACAGTTCACTGAAGCTTTCTTT | CASSTQFTEAFF | TRBV13 | . | . | TRBJ1-1
TGCGCCAGCAGCCAAGTGGGGCAAGAGACCCAGTACTTC | CASSQVGQETQYF | TRBV4-1 | . | . | TRBJ2-5
TGTGCCACCCGGAGCCAGGACTATAGCAATCAGCCCCAGCATTTT | CATRSQDYSNQPQHF | TRBV27 | . | . | TRBJ1-5
TGCGCCAGCAGCCAATGGACTAGCGGGCCCCCCGAGCAGTACTTC | CASSQWTSGPPEQYF | TRBV4-1 | . | TRBD2 | TRBJ2-7
TGTGCCAGCAGCGGAGGACAGGGGATCTATGGCTACACCTTC | CASSGGQGIYGYTF | TRBV5-6 | . | TRBD1 | TRBJ1-2
TGTGCCTGGATCGACTACACTGAAGCTTTCTTT | CAWIDYTEAFF | TRBV30 | . | . | TRBJ1-1
TGTGCCAGCAGTTCCTCCGGGACAGGGTGGGTCTACGAGCAGTACTTC | CASSSSGTGWVYEQYF | TRBV27 | . | TRBD1 | TRBJ2-7
TGTGCCAGCAGTTACTCGACTAGCGGGAACAATGAGCAGTTCTTC | CASSYSTSGNNEQFF | TRBV6-5 | . | TRBD2 | TRBJ2-1
TGTGCCTGGAACATGGGCGGAGGACACGAGCAGTACTTC | CAWNMGGGHEQYF | TRBV30 | . | . | TRBJ2-7
TGCGCCAGCAGCCAAGAAGAGGGGATCCTCACTAGCTCCTACAATGAGCAGTTCTTC | CASSQEEGILTSSYNEQFF | TRBV4-1 | . | . | TRBJ2-1
TGTGCCAGCAGTCCTCTAGCGGGGGGGACCGCAGATACGCAGTATTTT | CASSPLAGGTADTQYF | TRBV2 | . | TRBD2 | TRBJ2-3
TGCGCCAGCACTTGGACTCCCTTCGAGCAGTACTTC | CASTWTPFEQYF | TRBV23-1 | . | . | TRBJ2-7
TGCGCCAGCAGCCGCCGGGACAGGGAAATCCACGAGCAGTACTTC | CASSRRDREIHEQYF | TRBV4-1 | . | TRBD1 | TRBJ2-7
TGTGCCATCAGTAATAGCGGGGCCTTCTACGAGCAGTACTTC | CAISNSGAFYEQYF | TRBV10-3 | . | TRBD2 | TRBJ2-7
TGCGCCAGCAGCATGAACCCAGATACGCAGTATTTT | CASSMNPDTQYF | TRBV4-3 | . | . | TRBJ2-3
TGTGCCAGCAGTGTTTACAGGGGGTCAGAGGACGAGCAGTACTTC | CASSVYRGSEDEQYF | TRBV6-1 | . | TRBD1 | TRBJ2-7
TGTGCCAGCAGCCTCGGGACAGGGTTAGCTAACTATGGCTACACCTTC | CASSLGTGLANYGYTF | TRBV25-1 | . | TRBD1 | TRBJ1-2
TGTGCCAGCAGCTTGGGAGAATACAGAACCTACGAGCAGTACTTC | CASSLGEYRTYEQYF | TRBV5-5 | . | . | TRBJ2-7
TGTGCCAGCAGCTTAGGAGGGCTGGGCACTGAAGCTTTCTTT | CASSLGGLGTEAFF | TRBV13 | . | . | TRBJ1-1
TGTGCCAGCAGTGTAGAAACCGGGGATGAGCAGTTCTTC | CASSVETGDEQFF | TRBV6-5 | . | . | TRBJ2-1
TGCGCCAGCAGTGAAGGTAGCGGGGGGCCAATCACCTACGAGCAGTACTTC | CASSEGSGGPITYEQYF | TRBV10-2 | . | TRBD2 | TRBJ2-7
TGTGCCAGCAGCCCTTTATTAGAGTATGAGCAGTTCTTC | CASSPLLEYEQFF | TRBV7-9 | . | . | TRBJ2-1
TGCGCCAGCAGCCAAGATTGGAGCGGGAGTTCGGCCGAGCAGTACTTC | CASSQDWSGSSAEQYF | TRBV4-3 | . | TRBD2 | TRBJ2-7
TGTGCCAGCAGCAGAAGACTAGCGGGGGGGGCCTACGAGCAGTACTTC | CASSRRLAGGAYEQYF | TRBV28 | . | TRBD2 | TRBJ2-7
TGTGCCAGCAGAGTCGTTGTTGATCAGCCCCAGCATTTT | CASRVVVDQPQHF | TRBV6-1 | . | . | TRBJ1-5
TGTGCCAGCAGTTACTCTCCCAGGGAGGAGGAGACCCAGTACTTC | CASSYSPREEETQYF | TRBV6-5 | . | . | TRBJ2-5
TGCAGCGCAGAGCCAGGGGCGGGAGGTAATGAGCAGTACTTC | CSAEPGAGGNEQYF | TRBV29-1 | . | TRBD2 | TRBJ2-7
TGTGCCAGCATAGACACCCCGGGGCCTAACTATGGCTACACCTTC | CASIDTPGPNYGYTF | TRBV28 | . | . | TRBJ1-2